This T cell receptor (beta chain) was retrieved from a study of cytomegalovirus exposure and HLA in healthy donors. Study background: Of several hundred genotyped donors, 70% to 85% clustered with self-reported Caucasian donors. General study results and limits: When analyzed later, a missense DCLRE1C variant was found to be linked to TCR beta V- and J-gene trimming.

This CDR3 has 14 amino acids. CDR1 SGHNT and CDR2 YYREEE come from the germline V gene (reference sequence). The V and J ends lost 0 bases and 5 bases respectively, with 9 bases between them. On this clone itself: What it binds is unknown.

The PCR made use of 60 Vbeta and 13 Jbeta primers. Profiled with immunoSEQ multiplex PCR; TCRdb holds only in-frame clones, not every one. The sample has more than 95,000 clones, 60% to 80% seen once; the top ten hold 3.2%. This chain joins TRBV5-4 and TRBJ2-4; no reliable D call. The sequencing sample was made of PBMCs. This TCR was recovered from a man in his 60s in good health and CMV-seronegative. DNA of the CDR3: TGTGCCAGCAGCTTGGCAGGCAGACAAAACATTCAGTACTTC. It specifies CASSLAGRQNIQYF.